The T cell receptor beta chain under discussion was sequenced for a study of blood T cell repertoires in COVID-19. Study at large: Sources were T cells, B-cell-depleted T cells, or PBMCs; the material itself was cDNA or gDNA.

All exposed participants met a person with COVID-19 within 2 weeks before entering the study. Repertoires were generated with immunoSEQ multiplex PCR, while TCRdb's copy carries only in-frame clones and drops some. The sample lists 180,000 or so clones, 80% seen once, with 13% to 15% in the top ten. The germline V gene encodes CDR1 SGHRS and CDR2 YFSETQ. The CDR3 loop spans 16 amino acids. J was trimmed by 2 bases and V by 3 bases; bases with no gene match: 7. This receptor was identified in a man between 60 and 75 years old who had been exposed to COVID-19. The sequencing input was PBMCs or T cells enriched from blood (not recorded which). The chain links TRBV5-1 to TRBJ2-1; 8 bases map to TRBD1. The CDR3 protein is CASSYTTGVPYNEQFF. The CDR3 nucleotides are TGCGCCAGCAGCTATACGACAGGGGTCCCCTACAATGAGCAGTTCTTC.